The 14 T cell receptor beta chains below come from one sample, sequenced in a study of cytotoxic CD8 clonotypes in ibrutinib-treated CLL (dated by TCRdb to about 2021). The time point label on this specimen signifies: approximately 25 months on ibrutinib. Libraries came from the immunoSEQ multiplex PCR assay. TCRdb took over this immuneACCESS table, retaining in-frame rearrangements with V and J assigned. Such tables are incomplete; in checked studies, under half of the missing clones stem from an unresolved V gene, and the remainder is unexplained. The sample profile shows about 120,000 clones; about 58% of them were found once. Together, the top ten hold 37% of the sample. The sample here was PBMCs, taken after 24 months of ibrutinib treatment. These receptors all stem from a human donor with chronic lymphocytic leukemia.

This chain connects TRBV7-8 to TRBJ2-7; 8 bases match TRBD1. The CDR3 has 13 residues. CDR1 is SGHVS, CDR2 FQNEAQ, per germline. V dropped 8 bases and J dropped 6; count of bases not matched to a gene: 9. Here the CDR3 DNA reads TGTGCCAGCGGAAGGACAGGGCCTCGCGAGCAGTACTTC. Amino acids: CASGRTGPREQYF.

This clone was seen a handful of times. The CDR3 sequence is CASTLSGAYEQYF. The CDR3 DNA sequence: TGTGCCAGCACTCTCTCCGGGGCTTACGAGCAGTACTTC. This rearrangement joins TRBV28 to TRBJ2-7; D may be TRBD1 or TRBD2 (5 bases each). CDR1 is MDHEN and CDR2 is SYDVKM in the germline V gene. The CDR3 is 13 residues long. Trimming cost V 7 bases and J 4 bases, with 14 bases left between them.

This clone was observed a handful of times. CDR3: CASSFRARGTEAFF. DNA of the CDR3: TGTGCCAGCAGTTTTAGGGCCCGGGGCACTGAAGCTTTCTTT. The chain combines TRBV28 with TRBJ1-1, with unresolved D. The V gene's germline CDR1 is MDHEN and CDR2 SYDVKM. This CDR3 is built from 14 residues. V lost 3 bases and J 4 bases, leaving 12 bases between the germline ends.

This clone turned up a few times. The chain recombines TRBV5-6 with TRBJ2-3, with TRBD1 identical over 12 bases. The V gene's germline CDR1 is SGHDT and CDR2 YYEEEE. With V trimmed by 4 bases and J by 6 bases, 6 bases remained unmatched. CDR3 length: 15 amino acids. The CDR3 region is CASSRGTGGADTQYF. CDR3 bases: TGTGCCAGCAGCCGCGGGACAGGGGGCGCGGATACGCAGTATTTT.

This clone was counted a few times. V gene TRBV7-8 combines with J gene TRBJ1-5; 7 bases align to TRBD1. The CDR3 runs to 16 residues. Germline CDR1 is SGHVS and CDR2 is FQNEAQ. V trimming: 5 bases; J trimming: 0 bases; junction bases outside the gene matches: 7. The DNA for the CDR3 is TGTGCCAGCAGCCCCCTGGGGACAGCTAGCAATCAGCCCCAGCATTTT. Its protein product is CASSPLGTASNQPQHF. Looking up the rest from reference TRBV7-8 and TRBJ1-5 gives the full variable domain: GAGVSQSPRYKVAKRGQDVALRCDPISGHVSLFWYQQALGQGPEFLTYFQNEAQLDKSGLPSDRFFAERPEGSVSTLKIQRTQQEDSAVYLCASSPLGTASNQPQHFGDGTRLSIL.

As to this clone: Other DNA sequences of this sample code for an identical CDR3. This rearrangement joins TRBV5-1 to TRBJ2-7, with TRBD1 matching 7 bases. The germline gives CDR1 SGHRS, CDR2 YFSETQ. The CDR3 runs to 15 residues. The J segment lost 1 base and the V segment lost 0 bases, leaving 4 bases of the junction unmatched. The CDR3 region is CASSLGTGVSYEQYF. The CDR3 coding sequence is TGCGCCAGCAGCTTGGGGACAGGAGTTTCCTACGAGCAGTACTTC.

The rearrangement uses TRBV19 and TRBJ2-7, with D possibly being TRBD1 (5 bases). Germline CDR1 is LNHDA and CDR2 is SQIVND (reference sequence). The CDR3 is 15 amino acids. Deletions cut 5 bases from V and 0 bases from J, with 14 bases between. The CDR3: CASSGQTVNSYEQYF. The DNA of the CDR3 is TGTGCCAGTAGTGGCCAGACAGTTAACTCCTACGAGCAGTACTTC.

The sample holds a few counts of this clone. The CDR3 DNA follows: TGTGCCAGCAGTTACATTGGACAGGGGGATCAGCCCCAGCATTTT. It encodes CASSYIGQGDQPQHF. The V call is TRBV6-6, the J call TRBJ1-5, with 10 bases identical to TRBD1. V trimming: 2 bases; J trimming: 5 bases; junction bases outside the gene matches: 3. Germline V CDR1 and CDR2: MNHNY, SVGAGI (reference sequence). The CDR3 loop spans 15 amino acids.

This clone was seen a few times. The V gene is TRBV6-5, the J gene TRBJ2-1, with no clear D. The germline gives CDR1 MNHEY, CDR2 SVGAGI. This CDR3 region has 11 residues. V lost 6 bases to trimming and J lost 7 bases, with 7 bases between them. DNA for the CDR3: TGTGCCAGCAGCCCAGGAAATGAGCAGTTCTTC. This translates into CASSPGNEQFF.

The chain combines TRBV11-3 with TRBJ1-2; tentatively, D is TRBD1 (5 bases). The germline gives CDR1 SGHNT, CDR2 YENEEA. Trimming removed 5 bases at V and 4 bases at J, with 11 bases between. This CDR3 contains 13 residues. The CDR3 sequence is CASSPLGGYGYTF. The CDR3 coding sequence is TGTGCCAGCAGCCCCCTGGGGGGCTATGGCTACACCTTC.

The chain carries TRBV11-3 and TRBJ2-3; 10 bases are a match to TRBD2. The CDR3 contains 15 residues. The germline gives CDR1 SGHNT, CDR2 YENEEA. The trim removed 2 bases at V and 6 bases at J, leaving 5 bases unmatched. The CDR3 DNA sequence: TGTGCCAGCAGCTTATCGAAGACTAGCGGGGATACGCAGTATTTT. It is translated as CASSLSKTSGDTQYF.

The gene calls are TRBV28 and TRBJ1-4, with D possibly being TRBD1 (6 bases). CDR3 length: 15 residues. V was cut by 5 bases and J by 8 bases, with 18 bases left in between. Germline CDR1 MDHEN, CDR2 SYDVKM. The CDR3: CASSAGSGAGEKLFF. The DNA for the CDR3 is TGTGCCAGCAGTGCAGGGTCAGGGGCGGGAGAAAAACTGTTTTTT.

V usage is TRBV7-3 and J usage is TRBJ1-2; possible D gene TRBD1, 5 bases. Germline V gene lookup returns CDR1 SGHTA and CDR2 FQGTGA. The germline V and J ends were trimmed by 5 bases and 4 bases, with 14 bases remaining between them. The CDR3 spans 14 residues. CDR3 sequence (DNA): TGTGCCAGCAGCCAAGCGGGGGGACTCTATGGCTACACCTTC. Amino acid sequence: CASSQAGGLYGYTF.

V is TRBV7-3 and J is TRBJ2-2; D is ambiguous. The V end lost 1 base, the J end lost 4 bases, and 7 bases lay between the germline ends. The CDR3 sequence is 14 residues long. Germline CDR1 is SGHTA and CDR2 is FQGTGA. The CDR3: CASSLSPSTGELFF. The CDR3 nucleotides read TGTGCCAGCAGCTTAAGTCCCTCCACCGGGGAGCTGTTTTTT.